This TCR beta chain was captured by sequencing in a study of cytomegalovirus exposure and HLA in healthy donors. Germline V gene sequence: CDR1 SGHVS, CDR2 FNYEAQ. V lost 1 base to trimming and J lost 5 bases; unmatched junction nucleotides: 4. There are 15 residues in the CDR3. PCR employed 60 Vbeta and 13 Jbeta primers. Profiled with immunoSEQ multiplex PCR; TCRdb holds only in-frame clones, not every one. The table shows approximately 100,000 clones, with 85% occurring only once. The sequencing sample was made of PBMCs. The receptor was derived from a man aged 25-45 years in good health and CMV-seronegative. The chain links TRBV7-6 to TRBJ2-7; TRBD2 matches at 11 bases. CDR3 sequence: CASSLVGTSGDEQYF. The CDR3 DNA follows: TGTGCCAGCAGCTTAGTAGGGACTAGCGGCGACGAGCAGTACTTC.